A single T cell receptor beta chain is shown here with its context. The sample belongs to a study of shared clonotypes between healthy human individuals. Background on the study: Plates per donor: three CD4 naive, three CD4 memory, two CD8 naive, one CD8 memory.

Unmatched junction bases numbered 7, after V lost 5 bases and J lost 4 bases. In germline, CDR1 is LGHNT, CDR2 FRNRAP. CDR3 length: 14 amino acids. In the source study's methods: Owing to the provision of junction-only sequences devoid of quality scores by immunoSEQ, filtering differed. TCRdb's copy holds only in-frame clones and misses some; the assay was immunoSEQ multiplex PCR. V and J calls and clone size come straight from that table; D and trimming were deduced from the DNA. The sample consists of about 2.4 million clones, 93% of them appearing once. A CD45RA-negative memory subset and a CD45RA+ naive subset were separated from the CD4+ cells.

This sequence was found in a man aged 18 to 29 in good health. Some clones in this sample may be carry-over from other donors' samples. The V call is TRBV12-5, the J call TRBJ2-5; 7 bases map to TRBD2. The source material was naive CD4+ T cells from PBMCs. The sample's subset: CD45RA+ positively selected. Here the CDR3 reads CASGPDGGSETQYF. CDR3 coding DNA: TGTGCTAGTGGTCCGGACGGGGGGTCAGAGACCCAGTACTTC.